A selection of T cell receptor beta chains follows, all from one sample in a study of cytomegalovirus exposure and HLA in healthy donors. Data came from immunoSEQ multiplex PCR; TCRdb stores just in-frame clones and leaves some out. The sample holds 200,000 to 250,000 clones, around 75% seen once. The sample taken for sequencing was PBMCs. These receptors were obtained from a woman in her thirties in good health and CMV-seronegative. Each CDR3 is given without its conserved first and last residue. Part of the rows lack a size; the others show once, few, many or a class for expanded clones.

J gene | V gene | clone size | CDR3 protein
TRBJ2-5 | TRBV5-4 | NA | ASSSMLAQETQY
TRBJ1-1 | TRBV9 | NA | ASSELVNTEAF
TRBJ2-3 | TRBV7-2 | NA | ASSLVSFPTDTQY
TRBJ2-2 | TRBV5-5 | NA | ASSLLGQEDTGELF
TRBJ2-7 | TRBV7-3 | NA | ASSSGLAGSYEQY
TRBJ2-7 | TRBV21-1 | NA | ASRHRTYEQY
TRBJ1-2 | TRBV6-5 | NA | ASSFNTGAGYGYT
TRBJ1-5 | TRBV11-2 | NA | ASSLEGGTQPQH
TRBJ2-1 | TRBV5-1 | NA | ASSPTSGGAFEQF
TRBJ2-5 | TRBV7-3 | few | ASSLGGAEETQY
TRBJ1-1 | TRBV5-8 | few | ASSRRPGFSAF
TRBJ1-1 | TRBV19 | NA | ASSGGQGPEAF
TRBJ1-5 | TRBV2 | NA | ASSVEGMSNQPQH
TRBJ1-1 | TRBV9 | NA | ASSFQGGATEAF
TRBJ2-1 | TRBV2 | NA | ASSEIVGVGNEQF
TRBJ1-2 | TRBV9 | NA | ASSVEQGRVANYGYT
TRBJ1-1 | TRBV6-1 | NA | ASAKEVNTEAF
TRBJ1-6 | TRBV2 | NA | ASSPRDTSNSPLH
TRBJ2-3 | TRBV5-1 | NA | ASSPRGDGTDTQY
TRBJ1-1 | TRBV7-9 | NA | ASSLTSQGPTEAF
TRBJ1-3 | TRBV9 | NA | ASSVNIEDTIY
TRBJ1-2 | TRBV5-5 | NA | ASSLQGANYGYT
TRBJ1-1 | TRBV29-1 | few | SEIGTVNPEAF
TRBJ1-1 | TRBV4-1 | NA | ASSQGDRVNTEAF
TRBJ2-2 | TRBV5-8 | once | ASSLVRLAEPRPYTGELF
TRBJ1-5 | TRBV18 | NA | ASSQREHQPQH
TRBJ1-5 | TRBV4-2 | NA | ASSLFYSNQPQH
TRBJ2-7 | TRBV2 | NA | ASKRDSYEQY
TRBJ1-1 | TRBV6-1 | NA | ASSPTGLAEAF
TRBJ2-1 | TRBV15 | NA | ATSRVGQNEQF
TRBJ1-1 | TRBV9 | NA | ASSALRGSTEAF
TRBJ2-3 | TRBV4-2 | NA | ASSQNVAGRSTDTQY
TRBJ2-7 | TRBV9 | NA | ASSGQGGVDEQY
TRBJ2-1 | TRBV7-3 | NA | ASSDITSGRPLNEQF